This T cell receptor beta chain was recovered during a study of Graves' ophthalmopathy and Graves' hyperthyroidism. The study amplified TCR beta CDR3 regions using RNA transcripts. In the first round, RT-PCR was carried out with HTBI primers, and a multiplex PCR formed the second round. TCRdb reprocessed the multiplex PCR reads with MiXCR, giving one entry per CDR3 protein. The sample has roughly 500,000 distinct CDR3 sequences, around 15% seen once. This clonotype was detected a few times. Germline CDR1 reads LNHDA; CDR2 reads SQIVND (reference sequence). J was trimmed by 7 bases and V by 5 bases; bases with no gene match: 8. The CDR3 spans 14 residues. Diagnosis used clinical symptoms, serum thyroxine, TRAb, thyroid ultrasound and orbital computed tomography.

The sequencing input was blood. The chain joins TRBV19 to TRBJ2-7, with 10 bases fitting TRBD2. The sequence was obtained from a woman aged 25 to 39 with Graves' ophthalmopathy. CDR3 in amino acids: CASSALAGTEEQYF. In DNA form, the CDR3 reads TGTGCCAGTAGTGCACTAGCGGGAACTGAAGAGCAGTACTTC.